The rows below give T cell receptor beta chains drawn from one sample of a study of blood T cells in healthy people across ages. TCRdb redid the calling of the 5' RACE reads with MiXCR, one entry per CDR3 protein. The sample lists hundreds of thousands of distinct CDR3 sequences, about 53% occurring once. The material sequenced was blood. The origin of the receptors is a man in his sixties in good health. Both conserved end residues are part of each CDR3. The order of the fields is V gene, D gene, J gene, clone size, CDR3 protein, CDR3 DNA. The D gene is left open where the match is weak. Size is omitted from some rows. Given values are once, few, many or a class for expanded clones.

TRBV27,NA,TRBJ2-1,NA,CASSISHRNEQFF,TGTGCCAGCAGTATAAGCCACCGTAATGAGCAGTTCTTC
TRBV29-1,NA,TRBJ2-5,NA,CSVAPGHRGETQYF,TGCAGCGTTGCCCCGGGACACCGTGGGGAGACCCAGTACTTC
TRBV5-1,NA,TRBJ2-3,NA,CASSLADSGLTDTQYF,TGCGCCAGCAGCTTGGCCGATAGCGGACTCACAGATACGCAGTATTTT
TRBV4-1,TRBD1,TRBJ2-1,NA,CASSRAPGQKLYNEQFF,TGCGCCAGCAGCCGGGCCCCGGGACAGAAGCTGTACAATGAGCAGTTCTTC
TRBV4-1,NA,TRBJ2-5,NA,CASSLGGTARTQYF,TGCGCCAGCAGCCTGGGGGGCACGGCTCGGACCCAGTACTTC
TRBV4-2,NA,TRBJ1-1,NA,CASSRVDRITNTEAFF,TGTGCCAGCAGCCGAGTAGACAGGATAACGAACACTGAAGCTTTCTTT
TRBV5-1,TRBD1,TRBJ1-2,few,CASSSGQGTYGYTF,TGCGCCAGCAGCTCGGGACAGGGTACCTATGGCTACACCTTC
TRBV7-2,NA,TRBJ2-3,NA,CASSSQTSRGTDTQYF,TGTGCCAGCAGCTCACAGACTAGTAGGGGGACAGATACGCAGTATTTT
TRBV7-2,NA,TRBJ2-5,NA,CASSLGLGKTQYF,TGTGCCAGCAGCTTAGGACTAGGAAAGACCCAGTACTTC
TRBV11-2,TRBD1,TRBJ2-1,NA,CASSPRTGTREQFF,TGTGCCAGCAGCCCACGGACAGGGACGAGGGAGCAGTTCTTC
TRBV15,TRBD2,TRBJ2-3,NA,CATSTLASGGAPDTQYF,TGTGCCACCAGCACCCTGGCTAGCGGGGGGGCCCCAGATACGCAGTATTTT
TRBV25-1,NA,TRBJ2-7,NA,CASVPDETPYEQYF,TGTGCCAGCGTTCCGGACGAGACTCCCTACGAGCAGTACTTC
TRBV11-2,NA,TRBJ2-1,NA,CASSLGGGRYEQFF,TGTGCCAGCAGCTTAGGTGGGGGTCGCTATGAGCAGTTCTTC
TRBV18,NA,TRBJ2-1,NA,CASSSATGHSYNEQFF,TGTGCCAGCTCATCCGCCACGGGACATTCCTACAATGAGCAGTTCTTC
TRBV7-6,NA,TRBJ1-4,few,CASSTAGTPTGSVLANEKLFF,TGTGCCAGCAGCACCGCCGGTACCCCAACAGGGTCGGTTTTGGCTAATGAAAAACTGTTTTTT
TRBV7-2,NA,TRBJ1-1,NA,CASSDRRGGEAFF,TGTGCCAGCAGCGATAGGAGGGGGGGTGAAGCTTTCTTT
TRBV20-1,NA,TRBJ2-1,NA,CSARDGSAGNNEQFF,TGCAGTGCTAGAGATGGATCGGCGGGAAACAATGAGCAGTTCTTC
TRBV12-3/TRBV12-4,NA,TRBJ1-6,NA,CASSRTARSPLHF,TGTGCCAGCAGCCGGACCGCCCGTTCACCCCTCCACTTT
TRBV12-3/TRBV12-4,TRBD1,TRBJ2-7,NA,CASSRQMVDRGHEQYF,TGTGCCAGCAGCCGTCAAATGGTCGACAGGGGGCACGAGCAGTACTTC